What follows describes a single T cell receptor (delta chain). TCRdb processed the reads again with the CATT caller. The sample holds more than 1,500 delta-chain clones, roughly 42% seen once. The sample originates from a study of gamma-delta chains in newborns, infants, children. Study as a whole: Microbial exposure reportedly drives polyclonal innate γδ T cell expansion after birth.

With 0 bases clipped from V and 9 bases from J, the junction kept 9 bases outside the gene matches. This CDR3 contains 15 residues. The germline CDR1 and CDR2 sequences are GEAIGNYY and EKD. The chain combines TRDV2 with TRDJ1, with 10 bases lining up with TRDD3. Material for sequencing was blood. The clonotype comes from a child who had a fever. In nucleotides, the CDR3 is TGTGCCTGTGACACCGTGAACATGGGGGATACTCAACTCATCTTT. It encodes CACDTVNMGDTQLIF.